This T cell receptor (beta chain) was sequenced during a study of cytomegalovirus exposure and HLA in healthy donors. Looked up from germline, CDR1 is SGHRS and CDR2 is YFSETQ. V shed 7 bases, J shed 0 bases, and the junction held 4 bases outside the gene matches. This CDR3 has 14 amino acids. Amplification used 60 Vbeta primers and 13 Jbeta primers. Sequencing was performed with immunoSEQ multiplex PCR; in TCRdb, only in-frame clones are kept and a portion is missing. Of around 180,000 clones in the sample, around 79% were seen once. Sequenced material: PBMCs. V is TRBV5-1 and J is TRBJ2-1, with 7 bases lining up with TRBD1. The TCR was taken from a woman between 50 and 59 years old in good health and CMV-seronegative. CDR3 in amino acids: CASRDSLSYNEQFF. CDR3 nucleotide sequence: TGCGCCAGCCGGGACAGTCTCTCCTACAATGAGCAGTTCTTC.